This TCR beta chain appears in the sequencing data of a study of identical twins. There were only healthy Caucasians among the donors. Worth noting for this clonotype: Its antigen is not known.

Study-level results: Low generation probability was overrepresented in out-of-frame alpha sequences shared by twins. With abundant cord blood beta clonotypes, insertions were fewer; memory repertoires showed no such pattern.

TCRdb fed the 5' RACE reads into MiXCR, producing one record per CDR3 protein. Here the sample spans 400,000 to 500,000 distinct CDR3 sequences, roughly 20% being singletons. CDR1 SEHNR and CDR2 FQNEAQ come from the germline V gene (reference sequence). Trimming removed 5 bases from V and 0 bases from J; junction bases left unmatched: 10. CDR3 length equals 17 residues. This receptor was taken from a man aged 50 or older in good health. The rearrangement links TRBV7-9 to TRBJ2-1, with 7 bases that match TRBD1. Sequences were obtained from naive T cells sorted from blood. The chain's CDR3 is CASSAKHRDSSYNEQFF. CDR3 coding DNA: TGTGCCAGCAGCGCAAAACACCGGGACAGCTCCTACAATGAGCAGTTCTTC.